These 11 T cell receptor beta chains originate from one sample sequenced in a study of blood T cell repertoires in COVID-19. Assay: immunoSEQ multiplex PCR; the TCRdb copy retains only in-frame clones and omits some. The table records 9,500 to 11,000 clones, around 86% of them present only once. Sequenced sample: peripheral blood. These receptors all come from a man in his sixties or seventies with active COVID-19.

The V and J genes are TRBV7-6 and TRBJ2-7, with 8 bases fitting TRBD2. Trimming removed 1 base from V and 3 bases from J; junction bases left unmatched: 8. From germline, CDR1 is SGHVS and CDR2 FNYEAQ. The CDR3 runs to 16 residues. The CDR3 nucleotides read TGTGCCAGCAGCTTAGGTGTCGCGGGGGGCCTCTACGAGCAGTACTTC. Amino acids: CASSLGVAGGLYEQYF.

The V call is TRBV4-1, the J call TRBJ2-1; TRBD1 is a possible D gene (6 bases). This CDR3 contains 17 residues. The V end was cut by 1 base, the J end by 2 bases, with 15 bases between. The V gene's germline CDR1 is MGHRA and CDR2 YSYEKL. This CDR3 is CASSQAVVGGTYNEQFF. The CDR3 coding sequence is TGCGCCAGCAGCCAAGCAGTAGTTGGGGGCACCTACAATGAGCAGTTCTTC.

The chain uses TRBV19 and TRBJ1-2; possible D gene TRBD1, 6 bases. Germline V lookup: CDR1 LNHDA, CDR2 SQIVND (reference sequence). Trimming shortened V by 5 bases and J by 7 bases, and 20 bases separated the two germline ends. The CDR3 consists of 15 residues. In nucleotides, the CDR3 is TGTGCCAGTAGTCCGGGACATTCAACGGCGGGTGGCTACACCTTC. Encoded protein: CASSPGHSTAGGYTF.

This clone was seen a single time. The gene calls are TRBV4-1 and TRBJ1-6, with 8 bases matching TRBD1. There are 16 residues in the CDR3. CDR1 MGHRA and CDR2 YSYEKL come from the germline V gene. J was trimmed by 9 bases and V by 2 bases; bases with no gene match: 9. CDR3 nucleotide sequence: TGCGCCAGCAGCCAACAGACAGGGGTTGGTGGTTCACCCCTCCACTTT. It specifies CASSQQTGVGGSPLHF.

The CDR3, as DNA: TGTGCCAGCTCACCATCGGCCGGGGGATACGAGCAGTACTTC. Translation gives CASSPSAGGYEQYF. This chain uses TRBV18 with TRBJ2-7; D possibly corresponds to TRBD2 (6 bases). The V and J ends lost 2 bases and 4 bases respectively, with 12 bases between them. Germline CDR1 KGHSH, CDR2 LQKENI. There are 14 residues in the CDR3.

The rearrangement joins TRBV6-1 to TRBJ1-2; TRBD1 is a possible D gene (6 bases). This CDR3 contains 15 residues. Trimming took 0 bases from V and 5 from J, leaving 13 bases between them. Germline V gives CDR1 MNHNS, CDR2 SASEGT. The CDR3 sequence is CASSEARGARYGYTF. In DNA, the CDR3 is TGTGCCAGCAGTGAAGCGCGGGGGGCGAGGTATGGCTACACCTTC.

The chain has TRBV7-3 and TRBJ2-7; D not resolved. Germline CDR1 reads SGHTA; CDR2 reads FQGTGA. V was trimmed by 0 bases and J by 7 bases, leaving 10 bases between them. CDR3 length equals 13 residues. The chain's CDR3 is CASSLTVAAEQYF. The CDR3 bases are TGTGCCAGCAGCTTAACGGTGGCCGCAGAGCAGTACTTC.

J is TRBJ2-5 and V is TRBV7-9; D might be TRBD2 (5 bases). The CDR3 runs to 17 residues. CDR1 is SEHNR and CDR2 is FQNEAQ in the germline V gene (reference sequence). The V and J ends lost 1 base and 5 bases respectively, with 20 bases between them. The CDR3 sequence is CASSLGLAGGPQETQYF. The CDR3 region has the DNA TGTGCCAGCAGCTTAGGCCTTGCGGGCGGGCCCCAGGAGACCCAGTACTTC.

A few counts support this clone. The chain joins TRBV20-1 to TRBJ1-6, with no clear D. The CDR3 loop spans 16 amino acids. Looked up from germline, CDR1 is DFQATT and CDR2 is SNEGSKA (reference sequence). Trimming took off 3 bases at V and 1 base at J, with 13 bases between the two ends. The CDR3 sequence is CSASTGFGSYNSPLHF. In DNA, the CDR3 is TGCAGTGCTAGTACGGGGTTCGGGTCCTATAATTCACCCCTCCACTTT.

The chain carries TRBV5-1 and TRBJ2-2; tentative D call: TRBD1 (6 bases). V lost 0 bases and J 4 bases, leaving 13 bases between the germline ends. Germline V gene data show CDR1 as SGHRS and CDR2 as YFSETQ. The CDR3 totals 16 residues. DNA for the CDR3: TGCGCCAGCAGCTTGGCCCTGGGGGCCACCACCGGGGAGCTGTTTTTT. Translating gives CASSLALGATTGELFF.

This chain connects TRBV5-5 to TRBJ2-3, with 10 bases fitting TRBD2. With 1 base clipped from V and 1 base from J, the junction kept 6 bases outside the gene matches. The CDR3 is 17 residues long. CDR1 is SGHKS, CDR2 YYEKEE, per germline (reference sequence). The CDR3 sequence: CASSLRASGGGTDTQYF. The CDR3 coding sequence is TGTGCCAGCAGCTTGAGGGCAAGCGGGGGGGGCACAGATACGCAGTATTTT.